These 27 T cell receptor beta chains share one sample of origin, sequenced in a study of blood T cell repertoires in COVID-19. Measured with immunoSEQ multiplex PCR; TCRdb has only the in-frame clones, and not every one. The sample contains about 240,000 clones, about 90% of which appear only once. The sequencing sample was made of peripheral blood. The receptors come from a man aged 55-75 years with acute or convalescent COVID-19.

The J gene is TRBJ2-7, the V gene TRBV14, with D perhaps TRBD1 (5 bases). This CDR3 region has 15 residues. Germline V gene data show CDR1 as SGHDN and CDR2 as FVKESK. The ends were cut back, 1 base at V and 6 bases at J, with 16 bases in the middle. CDR3 sequence: CASSQGRQYVPEQYF. Here the CDR3 DNA reads TGTGCCAGCAGCCAAGGAAGACAGTACGTCCCCGAGCAGTACTTC. Using reference TRBV14 and TRBJ2-7 for the parts outside the CDR3, the full variable domain is EAGVTQFPSHSVIEKGQTVTLRCDPISGHDNLYWYRRVMGKEIKFLLHFVKESKQDESGMPNNRFLAERTGGTYSTLKVQPAELEDSGVYFCASSQGRQYVPEQYFGPGTRLTVT.

This chain uses TRBV7-8 with TRBJ1-2; D is possibly TRBD1 (6 bases). V lost 3 bases to trimming and J lost 7 bases, with 18 bases between them. The CDR3 runs to 15 residues. Germline lookup yields CDR1 SGHVS and CDR2 FQNEAQ. The CDR3 is CASSLAMDSLGGYTF. CDR3 nucleotides: TGTGCCAGCAGCTTGGCGATGGACAGTTTGGGTGGCTACACCTTC.

The CDR3 loop is CASSLGHSYEQYF. In nucleotides, the CDR3 is TGTGCCAGCAGCTTGGGACACTCCTACGAGCAGTACTTC. The rearrangement joins TRBV5-6 to TRBJ2-7; D is ambiguous. CDR1 is SGHDT, CDR2 YYEEEE, per germline. The CDR3 extends over 13 amino acids. V lost 0 bases and J lost 0, with 4 bases in between.

The chain employs TRBV5-1 and TRBJ1-5, with D perhaps matching TRBD1 (5 bases). Germline CDR1 and CDR2: SGHRS and YFSETQ. V lost 0 bases and J 6 bases, leaving 10 bases between the germline ends. This CDR3 has 14 amino acids. The CDR3 reads CASSLEGPGQPQHF. In DNA, the CDR3 is TGCGCCAGCAGCTTGGAGGGGCCCGGTCAGCCCCAGCATTTT.

This clone was recorded once. This sequence joins TRBV7-9 and TRBJ2-1; 13 bases are a match to TRBD2. CDR1 and CDR2 from the germline V gene are SEHNR and FQNEAQ (reference sequence). The CDR3 runs 17 residues. V trimming: 4 bases; J trimming: 8 bases; junction bases outside the gene matches: 11. CDR3 DNA: TGTGCCAGCAGCTCGACGACTAGCGGGAGGACGATGGATGAGCAGTTCTTC. Translation: CASSSTTSGRTMDEQFF.

This chain uses TRBV28 with TRBJ1-2, with 9 bases fitting TRBD1. CDR3 length equals 16 residues. Germline V gives CDR1 MDHEN, CDR2 SYDVKM. V shed 6 bases and J 4 bases; nucleotides not matched to a gene: 12. The CDR3 loop is CASRHPQGARGYGYTF. The CDR3, as DNA: TGTGCCAGCAGGCACCCACAGGGGGCGCGGGGCTATGGCTACACCTTC.

The rearrangement links TRBV7-2 to TRBJ1-2, with 7 bases that match TRBD1. Per the germline V gene, CDR1 is SGHTA and CDR2 is FQGNSA. The CDR3 sequence is 15 residues long. Trimming removed 5 bases from V and 5 bases from J; junction bases left unmatched: 11. Here the CDR3 reads CASSPDRQGGYGYTF. The CDR3 DNA reads TGTGCCAGCAGCCCAGACCGACAGGGCGGTTATGGCTACACCTTC.

This sequence joins TRBV27 and TRBJ2-7; TRBD1 aligns across 9 bases. After removal of 1 base from V and 5 bases from J, the junction contained 12 bases not matched to a gene. CDR1 and CDR2 from the germline V gene are MNHEY and SMNVEV (reference sequence). CDR3 length equals 17 residues. The CDR3 region is CASSLYPPGQGFHEQYF. The DNA for the CDR3 is TGTGCCAGCAGTTTATATCCCCCGGGACAGGGATTCCACGAGCAGTACTTC.

The chain has TRBV19 and TRBJ2-1, with a weak D call TRBD1 (5 bases). V was pared by 6 bases and J by 5 bases, with 17 bases between. CDR1 is LNHDA, CDR2 SQIVND, per germline (reference sequence). The CDR3 extends over 15 amino acids. CDR3 nucleotides: TGTGCCAGTAGCCCAGACAGCTCCCGGGACAATGAGCAGTTCTTC. Amino acid sequence: CASSPDSSRDNEQFF.

The rearrangement joins TRBV30 to TRBJ1-5; TRBD1 aligns across 7 bases. The CDR3 runs to 16 residues. The germline V gene encodes CDR1 GTSNPN and CDR2 SVGIG (reference sequence). The ends lost 7 bases at V and 4 bases at J; junction bases unmatched: 16. The chain's CDR3 is CASSKGTDLRNQPQHF. CDR3 DNA: TGTGCCTCTTCCAAAGGGACAGACCTTCGGAATCAGCCCCAGCATTTT. The whole variable domain, filled in from reference TRBV30 and TRBJ1-5, reads SQTIHQWPATLVQPVGSPLSLECTVEGTSNPNLYWYRQAAGRGLQLLFYSVGIGQISSEVPQNLSASRPQDRQFILSSKKLLLSDSGFYLCASSKGTDLRNQPQHFGDGTRLSIL.

J is TRBJ1-2 and V is TRBV24-1; D remains unclear. V was shortened by 6 bases and J by 4 bases, with 8 bases between the two germline ends. This CDR3 has 12 residues. Germline values: CDR1 KGHDR, CDR2 SFDVKD. This chain's CDR3 is CATSSRSYGYTF. In DNA form, the CDR3 reads TGTGCCACCAGTTCACGGTCCTATGGCTACACCTTC.

The table lists this clone with a count of one. V is TRBV28 and J is TRBJ2-7, with TRBD1 matching over 7 bases. V trimming: 5 bases; J trimming: 6 bases; junction bases outside the gene matches: 10. The CDR3 contains 14 residues. CDR1 is MDHEN and CDR2 is SYDVKM in the germline V gene. The CDR3 DNA sequence: TGTGCCAGCAGTCGGCAGGGGGAACTGGGCGAGCAGTACTTC. Its protein product is CASSRQGELGEQYF. Based on the CDR3 plus reference TRBV28 and TRBJ2-7, the full variable domain is DVKVTQSSRYLVKRTGEKVFLECVQDMDHENMFWYRQDPGLGLRLIYFSYDVKMKEKGDIPEGYSVSREKKERFSLILESASTNQTSMYLCASSRQGELGEQYFGPGTRLTVT.

The chain joins TRBV30 to TRBJ2-7; the match to TRBD2 covers 10 bases. Germline V gene data show CDR1 as GTSNPN and CDR2 as SVGIG (reference sequence). The CDR3 length is 12 residues. V shed 2 bases and J 13 bases; nucleotides not matched to a gene: 8. CDR3 sequence: CAWSPMASGSYF. The CDR3 DNA follows: TGTGCCTGGAGTCCCATGGCTAGCGGGAGTTACTTC. Full variable domain (remainder filled in from reference TRBV30 and TRBJ2-7): SQTIHQWPATLVQPVGSPLSLECTVEGTSNPNLYWYRQAAGRGLQLLFYSVGIGQISSEVPQNLSASRPQDRQFILSSKKLLLSDSGFYLCAWSPMASGSYFGPGTRLTVT.

In its sample, this clone was seen once. The rearrangement links TRBV5-1 to TRBJ2-5; 8 positions agree with TRBD1. J lost 2 bases, V lost 1 base, and 7 bases had no gene match. The germline CDR1 and CDR2 sequences are SGHRS and YFSETQ. There are 16 residues in the CDR3. CDR3: CASSLSSTGVQETQYF. CDR3 nucleotides: TGCGCCAGCAGCTTGTCCTCGACAGGGGTACAAGAGACCCAGTACTTC.

The chain has TRBV19 and TRBJ1-6; 8 positions match TRBD1. Germline CDR1 LNHDA, CDR2 SQIVND (reference sequence). The CDR3 is 17 residues long. V lost 6 bases to trimming and J lost 0 bases; unmatched junction nucleotides: 7. CDR3 in amino acids: CASRQGDRTSYNSPLHF. The CDR3 bases are TGTGCCAGTAGACAGGGGGACCGAACCTCCTATAATTCACCCCTCCACTTT.

Here the CDR3 reads CASSTNDGGSNQPQHF. Here the CDR3 DNA reads TGTGCCAGCAGCACAAACGACGGGGGGAGCAATCAGCCCCAGCATTTT. V usage is TRBV7-3 and J usage is TRBJ1-5; TRBD1 is a possible D gene (5 bases). The CDR3 sequence is 16 residues long. Germline loops: CDR1 SGHTA, CDR2 FQGTGA. Trimming stripped 5 bases from V and 1 base from J, with 15 bases between.

J is TRBJ1-1 and V is TRBV9, with D unresolved. Germline loops: CDR1 SGDLS, CDR2 YYNGEE. The CDR3 totals 13 residues. The V end lost 5 bases, the J end lost 5 bases, and 13 bases lay between the germline ends. CDR3 nucleotide sequence: TGTGCCAGCAGGAGGGTTGAGCGAACTGAAGCTTTCTTT. This translates into CASRRVERTEAFF.

This clone was counted only a few times. V gene TRBV2 combines with J gene TRBJ1-2; D gene unclear. CDR3 length: 8 residues. Between the trimmed V and J ends, which lost 7 bases and 12 bases, there was a span of 6 bases. The germline gives CDR1 SNHLY, CDR2 FYNNEI. The DNA of the CDR3 is TGTGCCAGCAATCGGGACACCTTC. Translated: CASNRDTF.

The chain employs TRBV12-3 or TRBV12-4 and TRBJ1-2; no firm D call. Trimming shortened V by 1 base and J by 4 bases, and 7 bases separated the two germline ends. The CDR3 is 13 residues long. The CDR3 sequence is CASSLGAGYGYTF. DNA of the CDR3: TGTGCCAGCAGTTTAGGGGCCGGCTATGGCTACACCTTC.

The CDR3 loop is CASSPRAGAQGNEQFF. In DNA form, the CDR3 reads TGTGCCAGCTCACCAAGGGCGGGAGCCCAAGGGAATGAGCAGTTCTTC. The chain has TRBV18 and TRBJ2-1; 7 positions match TRBD2. Per the germline V gene, CDR1 is KGHSH and CDR2 is LQKENI. This CDR3 is built from 16 residues. Losses at the gene ends were 2 bases for V and 7 bases for J; bases not matched to a gene: 11.

V is TRBV12-5 and J is TRBJ1-1; 8 nucleotides agree with TRBD1. Germline V gives CDR1 LGHNT, CDR2 FRNRAP. The CDR3 spans 14 residues. J was trimmed by 3 bases and V by 6 bases; bases with no gene match: 6. CDR3 nucleotides: TGTGCTAGTGGACCGACAGGGGAGGACACTGAAGCTTTCTTT. It codes for CASGPTGEDTEAFF.

This rearrangement joins TRBV18 to TRBJ2-1; 7 nucleotides align to TRBD1. The germline gives CDR1 KGHSH, CDR2 LQKENI. V lost 3 bases, J lost 9 bases, and 11 bases stayed unmatched. This CDR3 region has 15 residues. CDR3: CASSPVLGGWSEQFF. CDR3 sequence (DNA): TGTGCCAGCTCACCGGTTTTAGGGGGCTGGAGTGAGCAGTTCTTC.

The chain has TRBV28 and TRBJ2-2; possibly TRBD2 for D (6 bases). The V and J ends lost 8 bases and 1 base respectively, with 14 bases between them. The CDR3 spans 15 residues. Germline V gene data show CDR1 as MDHEN and CDR2 as SYDVKM. The CDR3 spells CASCRPGENTGELFF. DNA of the CDR3: TGTGCCAGCTGCAGGCCGGGGGAGAACACCGGGGAGCTGTTTTTT.

This clone was counted a few times. Other DNA sequences in this specimen translate into the identical CDR3. The chain recombines TRBV30 with TRBJ1-2; TRBD1 matches 8 bases. This CDR3 is built from 14 residues. Germline V gene sequence: CDR1 GTSNPN, CDR2 SVGIG (reference sequence). The junction had 1 base not matched to a gene; V was cut back by 0 bases and J by 1 base. The CDR3 is CAWSVGQGNYGYTF. Here the CDR3 DNA reads TGTGCCTGGAGTGTAGGACAGGGTAACTATGGCTACACCTTC.

The rearrangement links TRBV27 to TRBJ2-7; D might be TRBD1 (5 bases). The V and J ends lost 3 bases and 0 bases respectively, with 21 bases between them. From germline, CDR1 is MNHEY and CDR2 SMNVEV (reference sequence). The CDR3 consists of 18 residues. This chain's CDR3 is CASSFAYPRGRDSYEQYF. The DNA of the CDR3 is TGTGCCAGCAGTTTTGCATACCCAAGGGGCAGGGACTCCTACGAGCAGTACTTC.

On this clone: The germline gene is not matched at one end of the junction; a read error may be the cause. V gene TRBV7-7 combines with J gene TRBJ2-7; D not certain. The CDR3 covers 13 residues. CDR1 and CDR2 (germline): SSHAT, FNYEAQ (reference sequence). Written as DNA, the CDR3 is TGTGCTAGCAGCCTCTCCGACGGGTACGAGCAGTACTTC. It codes for CASSLSDGYEQYF.

This clone is a singleton in its sample. The chain employs TRBV5-1 and TRBJ2-1, with 11 bases matching TRBD2. Germline V gives CDR1 SGHRS, CDR2 YFSETQ. This CDR3 comprises 14 residues. The V and J ends lost 1 base and 8 bases, in that order; junction bases with no gene match: 2. Here the CDR3 DNA reads TGCGCCAGCAGCTTGACTAGCGGGAGTCATGAGCAGTTCTTC. It specifies CASSLTSGSHEQFF.